One sample yielded the 4 T cell receptor beta chains listed below, sequenced in a study of tissue T cells after allogeneic stem cell transplantation. Here immunoSEQ multiplex PCR was the method, and the copy in TCRdb shows in-frame clones only, minus some. The table shows roughly 50,000 clones, with around 66% occurring only once. The sequencing input was sorted cells pooled from one or two spleens. The receptor source for this set is a pool of C57BL/6 mice in good health.

Comment on this clone: Gene names and germline match the mouse. The read terminates 1 residue ahead of where the CDR3 ends, so the germline J gene completes it. The gene calls are TRBV19 and TRBJ2-4; D call uncertain. CDR3 length: 14 amino acids. Trimming left V 0 bases short and J 1 base short, with 6 bases between. Germline V gene lookup returns CDR1 FNHDT and CDR2 SITEND (reference sequence). The part of the CDR3 DNA that was read is TGTGCCAGCAGTATAGAGGGAGGTCAAAACACCTTGTAC. Protein sequence: CASSIEGGQNTLY. The whole CDR3 is CASSIEGGQNTLYF.

On this clone: The listed genes are named as in mouse. The sequence runs out 1 residue before the end of the CDR3; the remainder is reconstructed from the germline J gene. The chain links TRBV12-1 to TRBJ1-2, with D unclear. From germline, CDR1 is SGHSN and CDR2 HYEKVE. Deletions cut 0 bases from V and 3 bases from J, with 10 bases between. The CDR3 contains 14 residues. Incomplete CDR3 DNA: TGTGCCAGCTCTCTCGAGGGTGGGGACTCCGACTACACC. Translating gives CASSLEGGDSDYT. The complete CDR3 sequence is CASSLEGGDSDYTF.

As concerns this clone: All gene names here are mouse names. The read falls 1 residue short of the CDR3 end, and the missing part is taken from the germline J gene. This chain uses TRBV5 with TRBJ2-4, with unresolved D. The ends were cut back, 0 bases at V and 0 bases at J, with 7 bases in the middle. Germline CDR1 reads LGHNA; CDR2 reads YNLKQL (reference sequence). This CDR3 spans 15 amino acids. CDR3 loop: CASSQDFTSQNTLYF. The sequenced part of the CDR3 DNA is TGTGCCAGCAGCCAAGATTTTACTAGTCAAAACACCTTGTAC.

A remark on this clone: All gene names here are mouse names. Read sequence stops 1 residue before the CDR3 end, and the germline J gene provides the missing end. This sequence joins TRBV12-2 and TRBJ1-6; D unresolved. TRBJ1-6 is designated an ORF whose function remains uncertain. This CDR3 has 12 residues. Germline V gene lookup returns CDR1 SGHLS and CDR2 HYDKME. V gave up 0 bases and J gave up 5 bases, with 1 base separating them. The sequenced CDR3 bases are TGTGCCAGCTCTCTCGATAATTCGCCCCTCTAC. This translates into CASSLDNSPLY. The full CDR3 sequence reads CASSLDNSPLYF.